This T cell receptor beta chain was sequenced in a study of Ad26.COV2.S vaccination and SARS-CoV-2 variants. Sample treatment: around 19 received Ad26.COV2.S at low or high dose, single or two shots; about 5 received placebo; per-sample allocation not given. Samples came from day 63 after the first vaccine or placebo injection. Wuhan-strain SARS-CoV-2 spike was expressed by the Ad26 vector that made up the vaccine. The CDR3 is made up of 12 amino acids. In germline, CDR1 is MNHEY, CDR2 SVGEGT. Trimming took 6 bases from V and 0 from J, leaving 6 bases between them. The protocol was immunoSEQ multiplex PCR, while the TCRdb copy is restricted to in-frame clones and leaves out a portion. The top ten clones hold about 10% of a sample with more than 300,000 clones, around 88% of them seen once. Worth noting for this clone: The same CDR3 can be traced to other DNA sequences in this sample.

The rearrangement uses TRBV6-2 or TRBV6-3 and TRBJ2-7; no clear D. The clonotype originates from a person between 18 and 65 years old who received the Ad26.COV2.S COVID-19 vaccine or a placebo. This material consisted of peripheral blood, taken in a trial of Ad26.COV2.S vaccine versus placebo. CDR3 DNA: TGTGCCAGCAGCTATAGCTCCTACGAGCAGTACTTC. Residues: CASSYSSYEQYF.